The clone carrying this T cell receptor (beta chain) was found a few times. This entry comes from a study of blood T cell repertoires in COVID-19. As for the study in general: The United States, Italy and Spain provided the acute and convalescent COVID-19 samples. T cells, B-cell-depleted T cells, or PBMCs provided the cDNA or gDNA that served as material.

V lost 2 bases, J lost 1 base, and 8 bases lay in between. This CDR3 has 14 residues. Looked up from germline, CDR1 is SGHTA and CDR2 is FQGNSA. Authors' methods: Reference gene primer amplification in the assay estimated nucleated cell counts. Sequencing was performed with immunoSEQ multiplex PCR; in TCRdb, only in-frame clones are kept and a portion is missing. V and J calls and clone size come straight from that table; D and trimming were deduced from the DNA. The sample has around 67,000 clones; about 89% are singletons. The chain combines TRBV7-2 with TRBJ1-1; D remains unclear. This clonotype was obtained from a man between 45 and 60 years old with active COVID-19. Sequencing was done on a sample of peripheral blood. In nucleotides, the CDR3 is TGTGCCAGCAGCTTATCGCCAGGGAACACTGAAGCTTTCTTT. Translating it yields CASSLSPGNTEAFF.